This is a list of T cell receptor beta chains from one sample in a study of blood T cell repertoires in COVID-19. Using immunoSEQ multiplex PCR, the repertoire was profiled, and TCRdb retains in-frame clones only, with some absent. The table lists about 100,000 clones, roughly 86% of them singletons. Sequencing was carried out using peripheral blood. The receptor source for this set is a woman aged 30 to 39 with acute or convalescent COVID-19. Each CDR3 is given with its conserved first and last residue. D genes are given only for firm matches. Expanded clones get a size class; other rows say once, few or many, or leave the size out.

j_call: TRBJ1-2; d_call: -; v_call: TRBV12-3/TRBV12-4; clone_size: -; cdr3_aa: CASSLNREYGYTF; cdr3_nt: TGTGCCAGCAGTTTAAACAGGGAGTACGGCTACACCTTC
j_call: TRBJ1-2; d_call: -; v_call: TRBV12-3/TRBV12-4; clone_size: -; cdr3_aa: CASSSYTNYGYTF; cdr3_nt: TGTGCCAGCAGTTCTTATACTAACTATGGCTACACCTTC
j_call: TRBJ2-1; d_call: -; v_call: TRBV7-2; clone_size: few; cdr3_aa: CASSAGASSYNEQFF; cdr3_nt: TGTGCCAGCAGCGCCGGAGCTAGCTCCTACAATGAGCAGTTCTTC
j_call: TRBJ1-6; d_call: -; v_call: TRBV10-3; clone_size: -; cdr3_aa: CAIRDSVGNSPLHF; cdr3_nt: TGTGCCATCAGAGACAGTGTCGGTAATTCACCCCTCCACTTT
j_call: TRBJ1-5; d_call: -; v_call: TRBV28; clone_size: few; cdr3_aa: CASSFRGNSNQPQHF; cdr3_nt: TGTGCCAGCAGTTTCAGGGGAAATAGCAATCAGCCCCAGCATTTT
j_call: TRBJ2-1; d_call: -; v_call: TRBV12-2; clone_size: once; cdr3_aa: CASRSAPGQAYNEQFF; cdr3_nt: TGTGCAAGTCGCTCGGCCCCGGGACAGGCGTACAATGAGCAGTTCTTC
j_call: TRBJ2-2; d_call: TRBD2; v_call: TRBV5-6; clone_size: -; cdr3_aa: CASSPLAGENTGELFF; cdr3_nt: TGTGCCAGCAGCCCTTTAGCGGGGGAAAACACCGGGGAGCTGTTTTTT
j_call: TRBJ1-4; d_call: TRBD1; v_call: TRBV4-2; clone_size: -; cdr3_aa: CASSQTLVDRVGEKLFF; cdr3_nt: TGTGCCAGCAGCCAAACCTTGGTGGACAGGGTCGGAGAAAAACTGTTTTTT
j_call: TRBJ2-7; d_call: TRBD1; v_call: TRBV5-1; clone_size: -; cdr3_aa: CASRPGQGVSYEQYF; cdr3_nt: TGCGCCAGCAGGCCCGGACAGGGCGTCTCCTACGAGCAGTACTTC
j_call: TRBJ1-2; d_call: -; v_call: TRBV18; clone_size: -; cdr3_aa: CASSSRTVPKEGYTF; cdr3_nt: TGTGCCAGCTCATCACGGACAGTTCCGAAGGAGGGCTACACCTTC
j_call: TRBJ2-1; d_call: -; v_call: TRBV9; clone_size: once; cdr3_aa: CASSPLGVSYNEQFF; cdr3_nt: TGTGCCAGCAGCCCCCTCGGGGTCTCCTACAATGAGCAGTTCTTC
j_call: TRBJ1-5; d_call: -; v_call: TRBV2; clone_size: once; cdr3_aa: CASSGEQGSNQPQHF; cdr3_nt: TGTGCCAGCAGTGGAGAACAGGGAAGCAATCAGCCCCAGCATTTT
j_call: TRBJ1-5; d_call: -; v_call: TRBV5-6; clone_size: once; cdr3_aa: CASSLEGQGEQPQHF; cdr3_nt: TGTGCCAGCAGCTTGGAAGGCCAGGGTGAACAGCCCCAGCATTTT
j_call: TRBJ1-6; d_call: -; v_call: TRBV6-1; clone_size: -; cdr3_aa: CASSEDTLSGNSPLHF; cdr3_nt: TGTGCCAGCAGTGAAGATACACTGTCGGGGAATTCACCCCTCCACTTT